The 26 T cell receptor beta chains below all came from one sample that was sequenced in a study of early T cells in non-severe SARS-CoV-2 infection. One entry per CDR3 protein, called by TCRdb with MiXCR from the 5' RACE reads. The data show roughly 29,000 distinct CDR3 sequences, 2.9% seen once. Sample: whole blood. These receptors all stem from an adult who was a healthcare worker with PCR-confirmed SARS-CoV-2 infection or an uninfected control (not recorded which).

This clonotype was observed at least ten times. This rearrangement joins TRBV29-1 to TRBJ2-3; possible D gene TRBD1, 6 bases. The CDR3 covers 12 residues. Trimming removed 4 bases at V and 4 bases at J, with 9 bases between. The germline V gene has CDR1 SQVTM and CDR2 ANQGSEA. In DNA form, the CDR3 reads TGCAGCGTTGGACAGGAGCCAGATACGCAGTATTTT. Protein: CSVGQEPDTQYF.

In its sample, this clonotype is medium-sized. V usage is TRBV12-3 or TRBV12-4 and J usage is TRBJ1-5; D gene unclear. The V and J ends lost 4 bases and 0 bases respectively, with 7 bases between them. This CDR3 has 14 residues. The CDR3 sequence is CASSWTDSNQPQHF. In DNA form, the CDR3 reads TGTGCCAGCAGTTGGACCGATAGCAATCAGCCCCAGCATTTT.

This clonotype was seen at least ten times. The J gene is TRBJ2-3, the V gene TRBV5-1; D remains ambiguous. The CDR3 is made up of 13 amino acids. Germline V gene lookup returns CDR1 SGHRS and CDR2 YFSETQ. V lost 7 bases and J 2 bases, leaving 11 bases between the germline ends. The CDR3 reads CASSGMATDTQYF. The CDR3 DNA reads TGCGCCAGCTCTGGTATGGCCACAGATACGCAGTATTTT.

In its sample, this clonotype was seen many times. The chain couples TRBV5-1 to TRBJ1-1, with TRBD1 matching 7 bases. The CDR3 contains 15 residues. V dropped 0 bases and J dropped 5; count of bases not matched to a gene: 7. Germline lookup yields CDR1 SGHRS and CDR2 YFSETQ. In DNA, the CDR3 is TGCGCCAGCAGCTTGGCGGGACAGATTGAGACTGAAGCTTTCTTT. Protein product: CASSLAGQIETEAFF.

This clonotype was picked up many times. This chain joins TRBV20-1 and TRBJ1-3, with D maybe TRBD1 (6 bases). Germline V gives CDR1 DFQATT, CDR2 SNEGSKA (reference sequence). The V gene lost 5 bases and the J gene lost 2 bases, with 10 bases spanning the gap. CDR3 size: 13 residues. The CDR3 protein is CSALNRAGNTIYF. The CDR3 DNA reads as TGCAGTGCTCTAAACAGGGCTGGAAACACCATATATTTT.

The table lists this clonotype with many counts. Here the CDR3 reads CASSYLAEISYNEQFF. The DNA of the CDR3 is TGTGCCAGCAGCTATTTAGCGGAAATCTCCTACAATGAGCAGTTCTTC. The chain is built from TRBV7-6 and TRBJ2-1, with D tentatively TRBD2 (6 bases). The CDR3 consists of 16 residues. V lost 4 bases and J 0 bases, leaving 13 bases between the germline ends. Germline V CDR1 and CDR2: SGHVS, FNYEAQ.

In this sample, this clonotype turned up many times. The CDR3 DNA reads TGTGCCTGGAGTCGAGGGGGGGCGAGATACAATCAGCCCCAGCATTTT. Translation gives CAWSRGGARYNQPQHF. The chain recombines TRBV30 with TRBJ1-5; a possible D gene is TRBD1 (6 bases). The CDR3 length is 16 residues. Trimming left V 2 bases short and J 3 bases short, with 17 bases between. Germline CDR1 GTSNPN, CDR2 SVGIG (reference sequence). The entire variable domain, with the rest obtained from reference TRBV30 and TRBJ1-5, is as follows: SQTIHQWPATLVQPVGSPLSLECTVEGTSNPNLYWYRQAAGRGLQLLFYSVGIGQISSEVPQNLSASRPQDRQFILSSKKLLLSDSGFYLCAWSRGGARYNQPQHFGDGTRLSIL.

This clonotype appeared many times. The chain uses TRBV25-1 and TRBJ2-5, with a weak D call TRBD1 (6 bases). The CDR3 covers 14 residues. Germline V gene data show CDR1 as MGHDK and CDR2 as SYGVNS. V was pared by 3 bases and J by 2 bases, with 10 bases between. CDR3 nucleotides: TGTGCCAGCAGTGAGTACAGGGAGCAAGAGACCCAGTACTTC. Its translation is CASSEYREQETQYF.

This clonotype came up many times. The chain has TRBV6-5 and TRBJ2-4; D is unresolved. The V gene's germline CDR1 is MNHEY and CDR2 SVGAGI. The CDR3 extends over 14 amino acids. V lost 7 bases and J lost 1, with 11 bases in between. The CDR3 spells CASKGSRAKNIQYF. CDR3 nucleotide sequence: TGTGCCAGCAAAGGTTCGCGGGCCAAAAACATTCAGTACTTC.

This clonotype was counted ten times or more. J is TRBJ1-6 and V is TRBV20-1, with a possible D match to TRBD1 (5 bases). The germline CDR1 and CDR2 sequences are DFQATT and SNEGSKA (reference sequence). The CDR3 consists of 15 residues. V dropped 3 bases and J dropped 6 bases, with 15 bases sitting between them. The CDR3 bases are TGCAGTGCTAGCCCGATGGAGGGGACTAATTCACCCCTCCACTTT. It codes for CSASPMEGTNSPLHF.

This clonotype was seen many times. The genes are TRBV5-5 and TRBJ2-5; the D call may be TRBD1 or TRBD2 (6 bases each). V was pared by 5 bases and J by 2 bases, with 16 bases between. The CDR3 consists of 15 residues. CDR1 and CDR2 from the germline V gene are SGHKS and YYEKEE (reference sequence). The CDR3 nucleotides are TGTGCCAGCAGTAGGAGGGGACAAAATCAAGAGACCCAGTACTTC. Translated, it gives CASSRRGQNQETQYF.

This clonotype was counted ten times or more. The V call is TRBV5-1, the J call TRBJ2-3; no clear D gene. Trimming took off 1 base at V and 4 bases at J, with 7 bases between the two ends. Germline CDR1 and CDR2: SGHRS and YFSETQ. The CDR3 consists of 13 residues. The CDR3 coding sequence is TGCGCCAGCAGCTTGAGTCCGTCAGATACGCAGTATTTT. Amino acid sequence: CASSLSPSDTQYF.

This clonotype was seen many times. The CDR3 sequence is CSARVPGTGLNTEAFF. CDR3 bases: TGCAGTGCTAGAGTGCCCGGGACAGGCCTGAACACTGAAGCTTTCTTT. This chain uses TRBV20-1 with TRBJ1-1; 8 bases map to TRBD1. Germline V CDR1 and CDR2: DFQATT, SNEGSKA (reference sequence). CDR3 length: 16 amino acids. V was clipped by 1 base and J by 0 bases; unmatched bases: 7.

This clonotype occurred many times. The chain combines TRBV7-2 with TRBJ2-1, with unresolved D. The ends were cut back, 1 base at V and 5 bases at J, with 21 bases in the middle. Germline CDR1 and CDR2: SGHTA and FQGNSA. This CDR3 contains 18 residues. In DNA, the CDR3 is TGTGCCAGCAGCTTAGGGAGCGAGCAGGCGCTCAACCACAATGAGCAGTTCTTC. Translation: CASSLGSEQALNHNEQFF.

There are many counts of this clonotype. CDR3 protein: CASSLGPANTEAFF. CDR3 coding DNA: TGTGCCAGCAGCTTAGGACCGGCGAACACTGAAGCTTTCTTT. The chain couples TRBV7-2 to TRBJ1-1; D ambiguous. CDR1 and CDR2 (germline): SGHTA, FQGNSA. The CDR3 length is 14 residues. V shed 1 base and J shed 1 base, with 7 bases lying between them. The full variable domain, completed using reference TRBV7-2 and TRBJ1-1, is GAGVSQSPSNKVTEKGKDVELRCDPISGHTALYWYRQSLGQGLEFLIYFQGNSAPDKSGLPSDRFSAERTGGSVSTLTIQRTQQEDSAVYLCASSLGPANTEAFFGQGTRLTVV.

This clonotype is medium-sized (0.01 to 0.1%) in the sample. DNA of the CDR3: TGTGCCAGCAGCTTAGAAGTCGGGCAGGTCACAGATACGCAGTATTTT. Encoded protein: CASSLEVGQVTDTQYF. The V and J genes are TRBV7-8 and TRBJ2-3; D unresolved. V was shortened by 1 base and J by 2 bases, with 13 bases between the two germline ends. The CDR3 spans 16 residues. Looked up from germline, CDR1 is SGHVS and CDR2 is FQNEAQ.

This clonotype occurred many times. The chain employs TRBV2 and TRBJ2-3; D is ambiguous. The CDR3 contains 14 residues. The germline gives CDR1 SNHLY, CDR2 FYNNEI. Trimming cost V 5 bases and J 0 bases, with 9 bases left between them. This CDR3 reads CASSLTASTDTQYF. CDR3 DNA sequence: TGTGCCAGCAGTTTAACCGCTAGCACAGATACGCAGTATTTT.

This clonotype was seen many times. The CDR3 is CASSLGYPTNEKLFF. CDR3 nucleotide sequence: TGTGCCAGCAGCTTAGGGTATCCAACTAATGAAAAACTGTTTTTT. This rearrangement joins TRBV11-3 to TRBJ1-4; D uncertain. CDR1 is SGHNT and CDR2 is YENEEA in the germline V gene. The CDR3 extends over 15 amino acids. V lost 1 base, J lost 0 bases, and 6 bases lay in between. Looking up the rest from reference TRBV11-3 and TRBJ1-4 gives the full variable domain: EAGVVQSPRYKIIEKKQPVAFWCNPISGHNTLYWYLQNLGQGPELLIRYENEEAVDDSQLPKDRFSAERLKGVDSTLKIQPAELGDSAVYLCASSLGYPTNEKLFFGSGTQLSVL.

With respect to this clonotype: A much larger clone differs by one base, so this may be a read error. The rearrangement uses TRBV7-9 and TRBJ1-1; D gene ambiguous. The CDR3 sequence is 13 residues long. Deletions cut 3 bases from V and 4 bases from J, with 9 bases between. Germline assignment: CDR1 SEHNR and CDR2 FQNEAQ (reference sequence). The CDR3 loop reads CASSFEVATEAFF. The CDR3 DNA is TGTGCCAGCAGCTTTGAGGTGGCCACTGAAGCTTTCTTT.

In this sample, this clonotype turned up a few times. The CDR3 DNA is TGTGCCATCAGTGAGAGGAGCCCAGGGGACTATAATTCACCCCTCCACTTT. It is translated as CAISERSPGDYNSPLHF. The gene calls are TRBV10-3 and TRBJ1-6; D is perhaps TRBD1 (6 bases). The germline V and J ends were trimmed by 2 bases and 3 bases, with 14 bases remaining between them. The CDR3 sequence is 17 residues long. Germline CDR1 reads ENHRY; CDR2 reads SYGVKD.

Ten or more counts support this clonotype. The chain is built from TRBV5-1 and TRBJ2-1, with D uncertain. Trimming took off 2 bases at V and 8 bases at J, with 11 bases between the two ends. There are 13 residues in the CDR3. The V gene's germline CDR1 is SGHRS and CDR2 YFSETQ. The CDR3 reads CASSFLNWDEQFF. CDR3 sequence (DNA): TGCGCCAGCAGCTTCCTGAACTGGGATGAGCAGTTCTTC. The whole variable domain, remainder taken from reference TRBV5-1 and TRBJ2-1, is KAGVTQTPRYLIKTRGQQVTLSCSPISGHRSVSWYQQTPGQGLQFLFEYFSETQRNKGNFPGRFSGRQFSNSRSEMNVSTLELGDSALYLCASSFLNWDEQFFGPGTRLTVL.

This clonotype was detected only a few times. As DNA, the CDR3 is TGTGCCAGTACCGCAAGGACAGATAACACCGGGGAGCTGTTTTTT. Protein product: CASTARTDNTGELFF. This rearrangement joins TRBV2 to TRBJ2-2; TRBD1 is a possible D gene (6 bases). Trimming shortened V by 9 bases and J by 2 bases, and 16 bases separated the two germline ends. Germline V gives CDR1 SNHLY, CDR2 FYNNEI. The length of the CDR3 is 15 residues. The complete variable domain, with remaining parts taken from reference TRBV2 and TRBJ2-2, reads EPEVTQTPSHQVTQMGQEVILRCVPISNHLYFYWYRQILGQKVEFLVSFYNNEISEKSEIFDDQFSVERPDGSNFTLKIRSTKLEDSAMYFCASTARTDNTGELFFGEGSRLTVL.

This clonotype was recorded at least ten times. V gene TRBV28 combines with J gene TRBJ2-7, with D possibly being TRBD1 or TRBD2 (5 bases each). CDR3 size: 16 residues. Germline V gene sequence: CDR1 MDHEN, CDR2 SYDVKM. The V and J ends lost 3 bases and 6 bases respectively, with 21 bases between them. The CDR3 bases are TGTGCCAGCAGTTTGAGGTCGCAGGGACGTACACGCGAGCAGTACGTC. Protein product: CASSLRSQGRTREQYV.

In this sample, this clonotype turned up many times. The chain combines TRBV7-7 with TRBJ2-2; D gene ambiguous. The ends were cut back, 7 bases at V and 3 bases at J, with 6 bases in the middle. Germline CDR1 reads SSHAT; CDR2 reads FNYEAQ (reference sequence). This CDR3 contains 12 residues. CDR3 in amino acids: CASKGYTGELFF. In nucleotides, the CDR3 is TGTGCCAGCAAGGGTTACACCGGGGAGCTGTTTTTT. Combining the CDR3 with reference TRBV7-7 and TRBJ2-2 gives the whole variable domain GAGVSQSPRYKVTKRGQDVTLRCDPISSHATLYWYQQALGQGPEFLTYFNYEAQPDKSGLPSDRFSAERPEGSISTLTIQRTEQRDSAMYRCASKGYTGELFFGEGSRLTVL.

This clonotype was counted at least ten times. This chain connects TRBV12-5 to TRBJ1-5, with 7 nucleotides matching TRBD1. CDR1 and CDR2 (germline): LGHNT, FRNRAP. This CDR3 contains 15 residues. The trim removed 2 bases at V and 7 bases at J, leaving 8 bases unmatched. CDR3 DNA sequence: TGTGCTAGTGGTTTGCCTCAGGGGGAGGGGCAGCCCCAGCATTTT. As protein: CASGLPQGEGQPQHF. Based on the CDR3 plus reference TRBV12-5 and TRBJ1-5, the full variable domain is DARVTQTPRHKVTEMGQEVTMRCQPILGHNTVFWYRQTMMQGLELLAYFRNRAPLDDSGMPKDRFSAEMPDATLATLKIQPSEPRDSAVYFCASGLPQGEGQPQHFGDGTRLSIL.

This clonotype has ten or more counts. The gene calls are TRBV20-1 and TRBJ2-1; 9 bases are a match to TRBD2. The CDR3 sequence is 13 residues long. Trimming removed 0 bases from V and 7 bases from J; junction bases left unmatched: 1. The germline V gene has CDR1 DFQATT and CDR2 SNEGSKA (reference sequence). The CDR3 loop reads CSARDLAGNEQFF. The CDR3 DNA reads TGCAGTGCTAGAGATCTAGCGGGAAATGAGCAGTTCTTC.